Below are 4 T cell receptor beta chains sequenced from a single sample in a study of patients and donors after allogeneic stem cell transplantation. From the RT-PCR reads, TCRdb called clonotypes with MiXCR, one entry per CDR3 protein. Here the sample spans 160,000 or so distinct CDR3 sequences, nearly 25% being singletons. The sample taken for sequencing was blood, either unsorted or a sorted T cell fraction (not recorded which). The receptors derive from a human donor who was either an allogeneic HSCT recipient or a stem cell or donor lymphocyte infusion donor (not recorded which). It is not recorded whose cells these are; they may come from a transplant donor.

The chain carries TRBV9 and TRBJ2-1; a weak D match, TRBD2 (6 bases). The V end lost 0 bases, the J end lost 3 bases, and 16 bases lay between the germline ends. Germline loops: CDR1 SGDLS, CDR2 YYNGEE. This CDR3 comprises 17 residues. CDR3 sequence (DNA): TGTGCCAGCAGCGTAGCTGTCTTGGCGGGATTCTACAATGAGCAGTTCTTC. Its protein product is CASSVAVLAGFYNEQFF.

The V gene is TRBV7-6, the J gene TRBJ1-3; a possible D gene is TRBD1 (5 bases). This CDR3 is 15 amino acids long. Trimming left V 5 bases short and J 0 bases short, with 11 bases between. Per germline, CDR1 SGHVS and CDR2 FNYEAQ. The CDR3 DNA reads TGTGCCAGCAGCCCACAGGTTGACTCTGGAAACACCATATATTTT. It is translated as CASSPQVDSGNTIYF.

This clonotype was counted only a few times. The chain joins TRBV6-5 to TRBJ1-1; D may be TRBD1 (5 bases). Trimming stripped 8 bases from V and 3 bases from J, with 16 bases between. CDR3 length: 14 amino acids. The germline V gene has CDR1 MNHEY and CDR2 SVGAGI. CDR3 amino acids: CASQVRGRYTEAFF. The CDR3 nucleotides read TGTGCCAGCCAAGTACGGGGGAGATACACTGAAGCTTTCTTT.

This clonotype has only a few counts. The chain employs TRBV27 and TRBJ1-1, with unresolved D. Germline assignment: CDR1 MNHEY and CDR2 SMNVEV (reference sequence). There are 16 residues in the CDR3. Trimming left V 3 bases short and J 1 base short, with 15 bases between. CDR3 in DNA: TGTGCCAGCAGTTTCTGTAGGGTAAAACGGAACACTGAAGCTTTCTTT. The encoded protein is CASSFCRVKRNTEAFF.